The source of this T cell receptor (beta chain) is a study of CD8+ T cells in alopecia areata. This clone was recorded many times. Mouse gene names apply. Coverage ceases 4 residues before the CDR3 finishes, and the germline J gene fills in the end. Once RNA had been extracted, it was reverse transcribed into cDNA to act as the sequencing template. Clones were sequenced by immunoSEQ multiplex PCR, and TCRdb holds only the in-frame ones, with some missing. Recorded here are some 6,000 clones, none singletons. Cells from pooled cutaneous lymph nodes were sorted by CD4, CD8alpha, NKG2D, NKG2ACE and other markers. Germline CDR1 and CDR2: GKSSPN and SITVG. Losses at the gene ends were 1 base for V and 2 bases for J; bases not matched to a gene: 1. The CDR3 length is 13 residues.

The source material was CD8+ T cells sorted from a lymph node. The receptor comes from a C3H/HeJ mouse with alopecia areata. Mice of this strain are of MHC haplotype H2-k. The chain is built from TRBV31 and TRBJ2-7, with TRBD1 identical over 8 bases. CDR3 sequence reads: CAWSPDRAYEQYF. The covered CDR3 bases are TGTGCCTGGAGTCCGGACAGGGCCTAT.